This TCR beta chain was obtained from a study of blood T cell repertoires in COVID-19. Clones were read by immunoSEQ multiplex PCR, and TCRdb kept only the in-frame ones, dropping some. The table has under 150,000 clones, about 80% seen once. There are 15 residues in the CDR3. Trimming pared 7 bases from V and 0 bases from J, leaving 14 bases between. Germline CDR1 reads LGHDT; CDR2 reads YNNKEL (reference sequence). The sample comprised PBMCs or T cells enriched from blood (not recorded which). J is TRBJ2-3 and V is TRBV3-1 (or the pseudogene TRBV3-2); maybe TRBD2 (6 bases). This TCR was sampled from a middle-aged man in a cohort exposed to, infected with or recovered from COVID-19 (not recorded which). The CDR3, as DNA: TGTGCCAGCACCCGCGGGACCCAGAGCACAGATACGCAGTATTTT. Translation gives CASTRGTQSTDTQYF.